These 32 T cell receptor beta chains share one sample of origin, sequenced in a study of identifying expanded T cells in peripheral blood. Profiling relied on immunoSEQ multiplex PCR, and the TCRdb table lists in-frame clones only, not all of them. Counted here are approximately 92,000 clones, roughly 85% occurring once; the ten biggest clones make up 4.5%. The sample was blood. The source is a person aged 18 to 75 in good health.

The chain links TRBV6-6 to TRBJ2-1; 12 positions match TRBD2. The CDR3 has 15 residues. With 0 bases clipped from V and 10 bases from J, the junction kept 4 bases outside the gene matches. CDR1 and CDR2 from the germline V gene are MNHNY and SVGAGI (reference sequence). As DNA, the CDR3 is TGTGCCAGCAGTTACTCGACTAGCGGGGGCCTGGAGCAGTTCTTC. Translation gives CASSYSTSGGLEQFF.

Turning to this clone: This sample also contains other DNA sequences that code for the same CDR3. The chain uses TRBV7-2 and TRBJ1-2; no clear D gene. The V gene's germline CDR1 is SGHTA and CDR2 FQGNSA. This CDR3 spans 12 amino acids. V was trimmed by 5 bases and J by 2 bases, leaving 6 bases between them. The CDR3: CASSTANYGYTF. The CDR3 coding sequence is TGTGCCAGCAGCACGGCCAACTATGGCTACACCTTC.

V gene TRBV5-4 combines with J gene TRBJ1-2, with 9 bases aligning to TRBD1. Germline V gives CDR1 SGHNT, CDR2 YYREEE (reference sequence). The CDR3 contains 18 residues. After removal of 4 bases from V and 2 bases from J, the junction contained 15 bases not matched to a gene. CDR3 in amino acids: CASSAALGGQGPNYGYTF. The CDR3 coding sequence is TGTGCCAGCAGCGCAGCGTTGGGGGGACAGGGACCGAACTATGGCTACACCTTC.

The gene calls are TRBV7-9 and TRBJ1-3; D gene unclear. Trimming pared 2 bases from V and 0 bases from J, leaving 8 bases between. This CDR3 region has 15 residues. CDR1 and CDR2 (germline): SEHNR, FQNEAQ (reference sequence). The CDR3 here is CASSLWGASGNTIYF. The CDR3 DNA follows: TGTGCCAGCAGCTTATGGGGAGCCTCTGGAAACACCATATATTTT. The full variable domain, its missing parts supplied by reference TRBV7-9 and TRBJ1-3, is DTGVSQNPRHKITKRGQNVTFRCDPISEHNRLYWYRQTLGQGPEFLTYFQNEAQLEKSRLLSDRFSAERPKGSFSTLEIQRTEQGDSAMYLCASSLWGASGNTIYFGEGSWLTVV.

The chain uses TRBV15 and TRBJ2-4; a possible D gene is TRBD2 (5 bases). This CDR3 is built from 15 residues. V was cut by 1 base and J by 1 base, with 8 bases left in between. From germline, CDR1 is LNHNV and CDR2 YYDKDF (reference sequence). The DNA of the CDR3 is TGTGCCACCAGCAGAGCGGGGTTGGCCAAAAACATTCAGTACTTC. Amino acid sequence: CATSRAGLAKNIQYF.

This chain connects TRBV5-8 to TRBJ2-3; the D is unclear. CDR1 SGHTS and CDR2 YDEGEE come from the germline V gene. Trimming took off 1 base at V and 4 bases at J, with 10 bases between the two ends. This CDR3 has 14 amino acids. The CDR3 bases are TGTGCCAGCAGCTTGTCTGGCATTCCAGATACGCAGTATTTT. Residues: CASSLSGIPDTQYF. Together with reference TRBV5-8 and TRBJ2-3, the CDR3 gives the full variable domain: EAGVTQSPTHLIKTRGQQATLRCSPISGHTSVYWYQQALGLGLQFLLWYDEGEERNRGNFPPRFSGRQFPNYSSELNVNALELEDSALYLCASSLSGIPDTQYFGPGTRLTVL.

This chain joins TRBV14 and TRBJ1-4, with unresolved D. CDR3 size: 13 residues. Germline V gene data show CDR1 as SGHDN and CDR2 as FVKESK. Trimming took 2 bases from V and 3 from J, leaving 4 bases between them. The CDR3 DNA reads as TGTGCCAGCAGCCAATACTCTAATGAAAAACTGTTTTTT. Translated, it gives CASSQYSNEKLFF.

The J gene is TRBJ2-3, the V gene TRBV29-1, with D possibly being TRBD1 or TRBD2 (5 bases each). Trimming took off 4 bases at V and 6 bases at J, with 26 bases between the two ends. The CDR3 covers 17 residues. CDR1 SQVTM and CDR2 ANQGSEA come from the germline V gene. The CDR3 coding sequence is TGCAGCGTTGGGGGGAGACGGACTGGATTAAAGGCTGATACGCAGTATTTT. This codes for CSVGGRRTGLKADTQYF.

This chain links TRBV11-2 with TRBJ1-1; TRBD1 matches at 8 bases. Germline assignment: CDR1 SGHAT and CDR2 FQNNGV. This CDR3 is built from 13 residues. The V segment lost 2 bases and the J segment 12 bases; nucleotides outside the gene matches: 8. CDR3 protein: CASSLIRTGWTFF. The CDR3 DNA reads TGTGCCAGCAGCTTAATCCGGACAGGGTGGACTTTCTTT.

The chain uses TRBV5-1 and TRBJ1-1, with a possible D match to TRBD1 (6 bases). Germline loops: CDR1 SGHRS, CDR2 YFSETQ. The CDR3 runs to 13 residues. Deletions cut 3 bases from V and 2 bases from J, with 8 bases between. The CDR3 DNA follows: TGCGCCAGCAGCTCGGACAGTAACACTGAAGCTTTCTTT. It translates to CASSSDSNTEAFF. Variable domain in full (rest from reference TRBV5-1 and TRBJ1-1): KAGVTQTPRYLIKTRGQQVTLSCSPISGHRSVSWYQQTPGQGLQFLFEYFSETQRNKGNFPGRFSGRQFSNSRSEMNVSTLELGDSALYLCASSSDSNTEAFFGQGTRLTVV.

This chain connects TRBV29-1 to TRBJ2-2; D possibly corresponds to TRBD1 (5 bases). From germline, CDR1 is SQVTM and CDR2 ANQGSEA. Trimming left V 7 bases short and J 7 bases short, with 10 bases between. The CDR3 is 11 residues long. The CDR3 DNA reads as TGCAGCGCCAGGGTGCACGGGGAGCTGTTTTTT. Translated, it gives CSARVHGELFF.

This chain uses TRBV6-5 with TRBJ1-2; no clear D gene. The CDR3 contains 12 residues. V was trimmed by 6 bases and J by 7 bases, leaving 12 bases between them. CDR1 MNHEY and CDR2 SVGAGI come from the germline V gene. The CDR3 sequence is CASSRGGGGYTF. CDR3 coding DNA: TGTGCCAGCAGCAGAGGCGGCGGTGGCTACACCTTC.

This chain connects TRBV5-1 to TRBJ2-3; no clear D gene. The germline CDR1 and CDR2 sequences are SGHRS and YFSETQ. The CDR3 is 18 residues long. Deletions cut 4 bases from V and 1 base from J, with 22 bases between. The CDR3 is CASSPGEGLFYGTDTQYF. CDR3 sequence (DNA): TGCGCCAGCAGCCCTGGGGAAGGGTTATTTTATGGCACAGATACGCAGTATTTT. Combining the CDR3 with reference TRBV5-1 and TRBJ2-3 gives the whole variable domain KAGVTQTPRYLIKTRGQQVTLSCSPISGHRSVSWYQQTPGQGLQFLFEYFSETQRNKGNFPGRFSGRQFSNSRSEMNVSTLELGDSALYLCASSPGEGLFYGTDTQYFGPGTRLTVL.

The chain employs TRBV2 and TRBJ1-2, with D unresolved. The CDR3 runs 10 residues. Trimming pared 6 bases from V and 3 bases from J, leaving 2 bases between. CDR1 SNHLY and CDR2 FYNNEI come from the germline V gene. CDR3 sequence: CASSDYGYTF. CDR3 nucleotide sequence: TGTGCCAGCAGCGACTATGGCTACACCTTC.

The V gene is TRBV2, the J gene TRBJ2-1; 9 nucleotides align to TRBD1. With V trimmed by 6 bases and J by 9 bases, 9 bases remained unmatched. From germline, CDR1 is SNHLY and CDR2 FYNNEI. This CDR3 is built from 14 residues. In DNA form, the CDR3 reads TGTGCCAGCAGGAGGCAACAGGGGGCTGGTGAGCAGTTCTTC. This translates into CASRRQQGAGEQFF.

The chain joins TRBV9 to TRBJ2-1; TRBD2 aligns across 14 bases. Trimming at V came to 4 bases and at J to 6 bases, leaving 6 bases not matched to a gene. The CDR3 extends over 16 amino acids. CDR1 is SGDLS and CDR2 is YYNGEE in the germline V gene. CDR3 protein: CASSFGLAGGVNEQFF. The CDR3 DNA reads as TGTGCCAGCAGCTTCGGACTAGCGGGGGGCGTCAATGAGCAGTTCTTC.

This chain joins TRBV20-1 and TRBJ2-1; D gene ambiguous. Germline V lookup: CDR1 DFQATT, CDR2 SNEGSKA (reference sequence). CDR3 length equals 10 residues. V dropped 6 bases and J dropped 5 bases, with 5 bases sitting between them. CDR3 sequence (DNA): TGCAGTGCCGCCAACAATGAGCAGTTCTTC. Translated, it gives CSAANNEQFF.

The CDR3 nucleotides read TGTGCCACCAGCAGAGATCCGGGAGCGGGGGTCCACAATGAGCAGTTCTTC. It translates to CATSRDPGAGVHNEQFF. The V and J genes are TRBV15 and TRBJ2-1; 8 positions match TRBD2. J was trimmed by 5 bases and V by 0 bases; bases with no gene match: 9. The CDR3 is 17 residues long. Per germline, CDR1 LNHNV and CDR2 YYDKDF (reference sequence).

The chain employs TRBV10-1 and TRBJ2-5; D gene ambiguous. This CDR3 is 13 amino acids long. Trimming shortened V by 3 bases and J by 7 bases, and 12 bases separated the two germline ends. The germline V gene encodes CDR1 WNHNN and CDR2 SYGVQD (reference sequence). CDR3 region: CASSESGYGTQYF. The CDR3 nucleotides are TGCGCCAGCAGTGAATCCGGGTACGGGACCCAGTACTTC.

This chain uses TRBV10-2 with TRBJ1-5; possible D gene TRBD1, 6 bases. V was shortened by 6 bases and J by 3 bases, with 18 bases between the two germline ends. The CDR3 is 16 amino acids. The V gene's germline CDR1 is WSHSY and CDR2 SAAADI. The chain's CDR3 is CASRESYRESNQPQHF. For the CDR3, the DNA is TGCGCCAGCAGAGAATCTTACAGGGAATCCAATCAGCCCCAGCATTTT.

This clone has only one observation. This rearrangement joins TRBV12-5 to TRBJ1-1; D remains unclear. Trimming removed 6 bases from V and 0 bases from J, with 17 bases in between. The CDR3 is 16 residues long. Germline assignment: CDR1 LGHNT and CDR2 FRNRAP. CDR3 protein: CASGRREIRLNTEAFF. CDR3 sequence (DNA): TGTGCTAGTGGCCGAAGGGAAATACGGTTGAACACTGAAGCTTTCTTT.

The rearrangement uses TRBV21-1 and TRBJ2-5; the table's D call, TRBD2, was not checked against the DNA. TRBV21-1 is a documented pseudogene. CDR3 length: 19 residues. CDR3 amino acids: CASSIRRVRGPRYQETQYF. The DNA of the CDR3 is TGTGCCAGCAGCATTCGGAGGGTTAGGGGCCCTCGGTACCAAGAGACCCAGTACTTC.

The rearrangement joins TRBV7-9 to TRBJ1-1; D is unresolved. The CDR3 is 14 amino acids. The germline V gene encodes CDR1 SEHNR and CDR2 FQNEAQ (reference sequence). V was clipped by 1 base and J by 1 base, with 7 bases between them. Here the CDR3 DNA reads TGTGCCAGCAGCTTAGGGAATACGAACACTGAAGCTTTCTTT. Translation: CASSLGNTNTEAFF.

This clone was seen more than once but under ten times. The chain couples TRBV4-3 to TRBJ1-1, with 7 bases lining up with TRBD1. This CDR3 has 15 residues. In germline, CDR1 is LGHNA, CDR2 YSLEER. With V trimmed by 3 bases and J by 5 bases, 9 bases remained unmatched. CDR3 nucleotide sequence: TGCGCCAGCAGCCAGGAACAGGGGAGCGGGACTGAAGCTTTCTTT. Its translation: CASSQEQGSGTEAFF.

The chain joins TRBV7-9 to TRBJ1-1, with D maybe TRBD1 (6 bases). The CDR3 has 11 amino acids. Trimming took 5 bases from V and 8 from J, leaving 9 bases between them. The germline V gene encodes CDR1 SEHNR and CDR2 FQNEAQ (reference sequence). CDR3 sequence (DNA): TGTGCCAGCAGCCTGACAGGAGAAGCTTTCTTT. It encodes CASSLTGEAFF.

The chain carries TRBV5-8 and TRBJ2-1, with 9 bases identical to TRBD1. Trimming cost V 5 bases and J 4 bases; bases outside gene matches: 13. Germline CDR1 reads SGHTS; CDR2 reads YDEGEE. This CDR3 comprises 17 residues. CDR3 protein: CASSSYRGRGLYNEQFF. CDR3 bases: TGTGCCAGCAGTTCTTACAGGGGGCGCGGTTTGTACAATGAGCAGTTCTTC.

The DNA of the CDR3 is TGTGCCAGCAATGTGCAGGGGGATAGGCAGACCCAGTACTTC. Translating it yields CASNVQGDRQTQYF. The rearrangement uses TRBV25-1 and TRBJ2-5, with TRBD1 matching 7 bases. With 7 bases clipped from V and 6 bases from J, the junction kept 11 bases outside the gene matches. Germline loops: CDR1 MGHDK, CDR2 SYGVNS. The CDR3 sequence is 14 residues long.

This chain connects TRBV2 to TRBJ1-3; D is perhaps TRBD1 (6 bases). CDR1 is SNHLY, CDR2 FYNNEI, per germline. The CDR3 is 15 amino acids. V was cut by 3 bases and J by 0 bases, with 9 bases left in between. CDR3 nucleotides: TGTGCCAGCAGTGAGGACAGCATCTCTGGAAACACCATATATTTT. Amino acid sequence: CASSEDSISGNTIYF.

This chain connects TRBV27 to TRBJ2-3; TRBD2 might be the D (5 bases). CDR1 MNHEY and CDR2 SMNVEV come from the germline V gene (reference sequence). The CDR3 loop spans 16 amino acids. V was cut by 5 bases and J by 2 bases, with 17 bases left in between. CDR3 loop: CASSPRGGSYTDTQYF. The CDR3 coding sequence is TGTGCCAGCAGTCCTCGGGGTGGAAGTTACACAGATACGCAGTATTTT.

The chain employs TRBV5-4 and TRBJ2-2; D is unresolved. The germline gives CDR1 SGHNT, CDR2 YYREEE (reference sequence). The V end lost 0 bases, the J end lost 1 base, and 10 bases lay between the germline ends. This CDR3 has 16 residues. The CDR3 protein is CASSLGRELNTGELFF. CDR3 nucleotides: TGTGCCAGCAGCTTGGGTAGGGAATTGAACACCGGGGAGCTGTTTTTT.

The chain is built from TRBV7-6 and TRBJ2-2; TRBD1 agrees at 7 bases. Unmatched junction bases numbered 7, after V lost 4 bases and J lost 5 bases. This CDR3 has 15 residues. Germline CDR1 reads SGHVS; CDR2 reads FNYEAQ. The CDR3 sequence is CASSSPQGLTGELFF. CDR3 nucleotide sequence: TGTGCCAGCAGCTCGCCACAGGGGTTGACCGGGGAGCTGTTTTTT. The entire variable domain, with the rest obtained from reference TRBV7-6 and TRBJ2-2, is as follows: GAGVSQSPRYKVTKRGQDVALRCDPISGHVSLYWYRQALGQGPEFLTYFNYEAQQDKSGLPNDRFSAERPEGSISTLTIQRTEQRDSAMYRCASSSPQGLTGELFFGEGSRLTVL.

This clone was picked up a small number of times. The V call is TRBV7-2, the J call TRBJ1-2; D remains ambiguous. The V end lost 3 bases, the J end lost 10 bases, and 12 bases lay between the germline ends. The germline V gene encodes CDR1 SGHTA and CDR2 FQGNSA. CDR3 length equals 12 residues. The CDR3 reads CASSLSRVDYTF. The DNA of the CDR3 is TGTGCCAGCAGCTTGTCTCGGGTCGACTACACCTTC. Variable domain in full (rest from reference TRBV7-2 and TRBJ1-2): GAGVSQSPSNKVTEKGKDVELRCDPISGHTALYWYRQSLGQGLEFLIYFQGNSAPDKSGLPSDRFSAERTGGSVSTLTIQRTQQEDSAVYLCASSLSRVDYTFGSGTRLTVV.